These 12 T cell receptor beta chains originate from one sample sequenced in a study of T cell clones after liver transplantation (dated by TCRdb to about 2019). Library generation was performed with the immunoSEQ multiplex PCR assay. Imported from immuneACCESS, the table was reduced by TCRdb to in-frame sequences with V and J called. These copies leave out some clones; in studies compared against another copy, an unresolved V gene accounts for under half, and the cause of the remainder is not known. The sample records about 6,100 clones, around 80% of which are singletons. Of the sample, 37% is held by the ten largest clones. This specimen was CD8+ T cells from blood, taken 24 months after liver transplant. These receptors were collected from a human patient who received a liver transplant. Where a transplant has occurred, the graft donor may have supplied some of the T cells.

Only one count was recorded for this clone. The chain has TRBV5-5 and TRBJ2-3; D gene uncertain. Trimming pared 4 bases from V and 8 bases from J, leaving 11 bases between. Per the germline V gene, CDR1 is SGHKS and CDR2 is YYEKEE (reference sequence). The CDR3 is 12 residues long. DNA for the CDR3: TGTGCCAGCAGCCTCCTCGAAGGTACGCAGTATTTT. This sequence encodes CASSLLEGTQYF.

J is TRBJ2-3 and V is TRBV7-6; D unclear. Germline CDR1 and CDR2: SGHVS and FNYEAQ. V lost 1 base to trimming and J lost 0 bases, with 8 bases between them. This CDR3 comprises 15 residues. CDR3 DNA sequence: TGTGCCAGCAGCTTAGTATTAGCTAGCACAGATACGCAGTATTTT. Encoded protein: CASSLVLASTDTQYF.

The chain joins TRBV7-8 to TRBJ2-7; D gene ambiguous. V was cut by 2 bases and J by 5 bases, with 4 bases left in between. The germline CDR1 and CDR2 sequences are SGHVS and FQNEAQ. The CDR3 runs 11 residues. CDR3 nucleotides: TGTGCCAGCAGCTTATCCGACGAGCAGTACTTC. It yields the protein CASSLSDEQYF.

The chain couples TRBV6-6 to TRBJ2-7; D is possibly TRBD2 (6 bases). The CDR3 spans 15 residues. Deletions cut 6 bases from V and 4 bases from J, with 19 bases between. Looked up from germline, CDR1 is MNHNY and CDR2 is SVGAGI (reference sequence). This chain's CDR3 is CASRRVGGSKYEQYF. The DNA for the CDR3 is TGTGCCAGCAGACGGGTCGGGGGTAGTAAGTACGAGCAGTACTTC.

This clone was seen more than once but under ten times. V is TRBV5-4 and J is TRBJ1-4; 9 bases fit TRBD1. J gave up 8 bases and V 4 bases, and 15 bases lay outside the gene matches. CDR3 length equals 17 residues. Germline lookup yields CDR1 SGHNT and CDR2 YYREEE (reference sequence). The chain's CDR3 is CASSLTGGGLGKEKLFF. Here the CDR3 DNA reads TGTGCCAGCAGCCTTACAGGGGGCGGACTTGGAAAGGAAAAACTGTTTTTT.

The chain employs TRBV6-5 and TRBJ2-2; tentatively, D is TRBD1 (5 bases). Trimming removed 4 bases from V and 5 bases from J, with 8 bases in between. The CDR3 length is 13 residues. The V gene's germline CDR1 is MNHEY and CDR2 SVGAGI. In DNA form, the CDR3 reads TGTGCCAGCAGTTTGACAGAAACCGGGGAGCTGTTTTTT. Protein product: CASSLTETGELFF.

CDR3 sequence (DNA): TGTGCCAGTACCTGGGGCCAGGGGAACACTGAAGCTTTCTTT. Amino acids: CASTWGQGNTEAFF. This chain connects TRBV19 to TRBJ1-1; D possibly corresponds to TRBD1 (5 bases). The ends were cut back, 7 bases at V and 1 base at J, with 13 bases in the middle. The V gene's germline CDR1 is LNHDA and CDR2 SQIVND (reference sequence). The length of the CDR3 is 14 residues.

This chain links TRBV18 with TRBJ1-1; the D gene is possibly TRBD1 (6 bases). Germline V gene sequence: CDR1 KGHSH, CDR2 LQKENI. This CDR3 comprises 14 residues. The germline V and J ends were trimmed by 6 bases and 5 bases, with 16 bases remaining between them. Here the CDR3 reads CASSQGTKLTEAFF. CDR3 DNA sequence: TGTGCCAGCTCTCAGGGGACGAAACTGACTGAAGCTTTCTTT.

This clone was seen once. The gene calls are TRBV7-2 and TRBJ1-2, with 9 bases fitting TRBD1. V trimming: 4 bases; J trimming: 2 bases; junction bases outside the gene matches: 14. In germline, CDR1 is SGHTA, CDR2 FQGNSA. This CDR3 is 18 amino acids long. The CDR3 protein is CASSSVVSYGTGNYGYTF. As DNA, the CDR3 is TGTGCCAGCAGCTCCGTAGTTTCTTACGGGACAGGGAACTATGGCTACACCTTC.

The V and J genes are TRBV15 and TRBJ2-3; the match to TRBD2 covers 11 bases. V was pared by 4 bases and J by 4 bases, with 16 bases of the junction left unmatched. Germline CDR1 reads LNHNV; CDR2 reads YYDKDF (reference sequence). There are 19 residues in the CDR3. CDR3 DNA: TGTGCCACCAGCACCACACGCGGGTGGGGGACTAGCGGAGCAGATACGCAGTATTTT. Amino acids: CATSTTRGWGTSGADTQYF.

In this sample, this clone turned up once. The V gene is TRBV2, the J gene TRBJ1-1; no clear D. Germline CDR1 SNHLY, CDR2 FYNNEI. V lost 8 bases, J lost 1 base, and 11 bases lay in between. The CDR3 extends over 13 amino acids. The DNA of the CDR3 is TGTGCCAGCTGGCTGGGTGAGAACACTGAAGCTTTCTTT. Its translation is CASWLGENTEAFF.

This rearrangement joins TRBV2 to TRBJ1-2; D is uncertain. Looked up from germline, CDR1 is SNHLY and CDR2 is FYNNEI. There are 15 residues in the CDR3. V lost 1 base to trimming and J lost 4 bases, with 13 bases between them. The CDR3 DNA follows: TGTGCCAGCAGTGAAGGGTATAGTGGCGGCTATGGCTACACCTTC. This translates into CASSEGYSGGYGYTF.